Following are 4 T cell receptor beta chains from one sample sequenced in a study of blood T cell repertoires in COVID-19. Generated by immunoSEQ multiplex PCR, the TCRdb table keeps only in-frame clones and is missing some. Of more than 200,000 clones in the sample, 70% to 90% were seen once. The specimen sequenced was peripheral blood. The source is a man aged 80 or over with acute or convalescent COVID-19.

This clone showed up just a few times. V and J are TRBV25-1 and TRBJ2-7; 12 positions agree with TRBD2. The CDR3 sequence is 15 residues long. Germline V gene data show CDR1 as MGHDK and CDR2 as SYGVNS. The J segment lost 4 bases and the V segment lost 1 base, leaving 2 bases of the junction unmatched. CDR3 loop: CASSESSGRGYEQYF. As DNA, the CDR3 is TGTGCCAGCAGTGAATCTAGCGGGAGGGGATACGAGCAGTACTTC.

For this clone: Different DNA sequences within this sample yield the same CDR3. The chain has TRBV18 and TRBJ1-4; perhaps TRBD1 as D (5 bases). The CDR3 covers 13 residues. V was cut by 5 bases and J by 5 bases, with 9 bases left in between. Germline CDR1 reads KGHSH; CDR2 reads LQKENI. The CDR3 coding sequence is TGTGCCAGCTCAGCGGGGCTAAATGAAAAACTGTTTTTT. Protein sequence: CASSAGLNEKLFF.

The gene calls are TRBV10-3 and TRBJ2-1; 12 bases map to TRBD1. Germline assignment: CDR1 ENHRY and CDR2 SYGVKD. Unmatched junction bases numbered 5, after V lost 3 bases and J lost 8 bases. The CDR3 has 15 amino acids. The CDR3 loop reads CAISEPGQGAYEQFF. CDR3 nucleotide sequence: TGTGCCATCAGTGAACCGGGACAGGGGGCGTATGAGCAGTTCTTC.

CDR3 sequence: CASSQLAGGDTQYF. The DNA of the CDR3 is TGTGCCAGCAGCCAACTAGCGGGGGGGGATACGCAGTATTTT. The chain carries TRBV3-1 (or the pseudogene TRBV3-2) and TRBJ2-3; TRBD2 matches at 12 bases. Germline-derived CDR1 and CDR2 are LGHDT and YNNKEL (reference sequence). The CDR3 length is 14 residues. The V and J ends lost 2 bases and 6 bases, in that order; junction bases with no gene match: 0.